This T cell receptor (beta chain) originates from a study of patients and donors after allogeneic stem cell transplantation. The CDR3 is 14 amino acids. Trimming removed 2 bases at V and 2 bases at J, with 9 bases between. Germline CDR1 is MNHEY and CDR2 is SVGAGI. One entry per CDR3 protein, called by TCRdb with MiXCR from the RT-PCR reads. The top ten hold about 6% of the sample, which has about 960,000 distinct CDR3 sequences, about a sixth seen once. The V gene is TRBV6-5, the J gene TRBJ1-1; no definite D call. The sequenced sample consisted of blood, either unsorted or a sorted T cell fraction (not recorded which). The clonotype was recovered from a human donor who was either an allogeneic HSCT recipient or a stem cell or donor lymphocyte infusion donor (not recorded which). It is not recorded whose cells these are; they may come from a transplant donor. For the CDR3, the DNA is TGTGCCAGCAGTTACGGGCAGGCCAACACTGAAGCTTTCTTT. It specifies CASSYGQANTEAFF.